The rows below give T cell receptor beta chains drawn from one sample of a study of blood T cell repertoires in COVID-19. Assay used: immunoSEQ multiplex PCR; TCRdb lists only in-frame clones, some missing. The sample holds about 23,000 clones, about nine tenths seen once. The sequencing sample was made of peripheral blood. These TCRs come from a man aged 65 to 79 in a cohort sampled during active COVID-19. CDR3s include the opening cysteine and the closing phenylalanine or tryptophan. D genes are given only for firm matches. Clone size appears in some rows only: once, few, many, or a class for an expanded clone.

J: TRBJ2-1
size: .
V: TRBV6-2/TRBV6-3
D: TRBD2
CDR3: CASSYPGTSGRNEQFF
DNA: TGTGCCAGCAGTTACCCGGGGACTAGCGGGAGGAATGAGCAGTTCTTC

J: TRBJ2-4
size: .
V: TRBV10-3
D: .
CDR3: CAISDAGNLAKNIQYF
DNA: TGTGCCATCAGTGATGCGGGGAACTTAGCCAAAAACATTCAGTACTTC

J: TRBJ2-7
size: once
V: TRBV29-1
D: TRBD2
CDR3: CSVVGTSGRSSTYEQYF
DNA: TGCAGCGTTGTGGGGACTAGCGGGAGAAGTTCCACCTACGAGCAGTACTTC

J: TRBJ1-6
size: .
V: TRBV7-6
D: TRBD1
CDR3: CASSSDRGNSPLHF
DNA: TGTGCCAGCAGTTCAGACAGGGGTAATTCACCCCTCCACTTT

J: TRBJ2-1
size: once
V: TRBV7-7
D: .
CDR3: CASSLDLRQLQFF
DNA: TGTGCTAGCAGCTTAGATTTAAGACAGCTCCAGTTCTTC

J: TRBJ2-1
size: .
V: TRBV7-8
D: .
CDR3: CASSWESSYNEQFF
DNA: TGTGCCAGCAGCTGGGAGAGCTCCTACAATGAGCAGTTCTTC

J: TRBJ2-1
size: .
V: TRBV5-1
D: TRBD2
CDR3: CASSLAGGGRANNEQFF
DNA: TGCGCCAGCAGCTTGGCAGGCGGCGGGAGGGCCAACAATGAGCAGTTCTTC

J: TRBJ1-5
size: few
V: TRBV28
D: TRBD1
CDR3: CASNGDRRQPQHF
DNA: TGTGCCAGCAACGGGGACAGACGACAGCCCCAGCATTTT

J: TRBJ2-2
size: few
V: TRBV28
D: .
CDR3: CASRFLAVGVTGELFF
DNA: TGTGCCAGCAGATTTCTGGCGGTCGGGGTCACCGGGGAGCTGTTTTTT

J: TRBJ1-2
size: .
V: TRBV19
D: TRBD1
CDR3: CASSRQGAYYGYTF
DNA: TGTGCCAGTAGCCGACAGGGGGCTTACTATGGCTACACCTTC

J: TRBJ2-4
size: .
V: TRBV11-2
D: .
CDR3: CASSRGGGDLDIQYF
DNA: TGTGCCAGCAGCAGAGGGGGAGGGGACTTAGACATTCAGTACTTC

J: TRBJ2-1
size: .
V: TRBV10-3
D: TRBD1
CDR3: CAISEPKTGTNEQFF
DNA: TGTGCCATCAGTGAGCCCAAGACAGGGACCAATGAGCAGTTCTTC

J: TRBJ2-1
size: .
V: TRBV7-9
D: .
CDR3: CASSLHTTGLPITYNEQFF
DNA: TGTGCCAGCAGCCTGCACACCACAGGGCTCCCCATAACCTACAATGAGCAGTTCTTC

J: TRBJ2-2
size: .
V: TRBV15
D: .
CDR3: CATSRGAPVGELFF
DNA: TGTGCCACCAGCAGGGGGGCGCCAGTCGGGGAGCTGTTTTTT

J: TRBJ2-2
size: .
V: TRBV3-1/TRBV3-2
D: TRBD2
CDR3: CASSRGLAGVRELFF
DNA: TGTGCCAGCAGCCGAGGACTAGCGGGAGTCCGGGAGCTGTTTTTT

J: TRBJ2-1
size: .
V: TRBV7-2
D: TRBD2
CDR3: CASRTSGSRYNEQFF
DNA: TGTGCCAGCAGAACTAGCGGGAGCCGTTACAATGAGCAGTTCTTC

J: TRBJ2-5
size: .
V: TRBV19
D: .
CDR3: CASSMRARGRGETQYF
DNA: TGTGCCAGTAGTATGAGGGCCCGAGGACGTGGGGAGACCCAGTACTTC

J: TRBJ1-1
size: .
V: TRBV10-3
D: TRBD1
CDR3: CAIRGQLNTEAFF
DNA: TGTGCCATCAGGGGACAGTTGAACACTGAAGCTTTCTTT

J: TRBJ1-1
size: .
V: TRBV5-1
D: .
CDR3: CASTKDSNTEAFF
DNA: TGCGCCAGCACCAAAGACAGTAACACTGAAGCTTTCTTT

J: TRBJ2-2
size: once
V: TRBV24-1
D: TRBD1
CDR3: CATEGQNTGKLFF
DNA: TGTGCCACCGAGGGACAGAACACCGGGAAGCTGTTTTTT

J: TRBJ2-7
size: .
V: TRBV29-1
D: TRBD1
CDR3: CSVGRGTGAYEQYF
DNA: TGCAGCGTTGGCCGGGGGACAGGGGCCTACGAGCAGTACTTC

J: TRBJ2-3
size: .
V: TRBV6-1
D: TRBD1
CDR3: CASSESGTASTDTQYF
DNA: TGTGCCAGCAGTGAGTCGGGGACAGCTAGCACAGATACGCAGTATTTT

J: TRBJ1-1
size: .
V: TRBV7-8
D: TRBD1
CDR3: CASSLARTGTRNTEAFF
DNA: TGTGCCAGCAGCTTAGCCCGGACAGGGACGAGGAACACTGAAGCTTTCTTT

J: TRBJ1-1
size: few
V: TRBV29-1
D: .
CDR3: CSALGGGFYTEAFF
DNA: TGCAGCGCCCTTGGAGGAGGGTTCTACACTGAAGCTTTCTTT

J: TRBJ2-1
size: once
V: TRBV19
D: TRBD2
CDR3: CASAGAAGGRISSYNEQFF
DNA: TGTGCCAGTGCCGGCGCGGCGGGGGGCAGGATCAGCTCCTACAATGAGCAGTTCTTC

J: TRBJ1-5
size: .
V: TRBV7-2
D: TRBD1
CDR3: CASSLAQGANQPQHF
DNA: TGTGCCAGCAGCTTAGCACAGGGGGCGAATCAGCCCCAGCATTTT

J: TRBJ2-7
size: .
V: TRBV7-2
D: TRBD1
CDR3: CASSLEGTALRRQYF
DNA: TGTGCCAGCAGCTTAGAGGGGACAGCCCTCCGACGGCAGTACTTC

J: TRBJ2-1
size: .
V: TRBV7-2
D: TRBD2
CDR3: CASSLAPIHDGRESYNEQFF
DNA: TGTGCCAGCAGCTTAGCCCCCATCCACGACGGGCGGGAGAGCTACAATGAGCAGTTCTTC

J: TRBJ1-2
size: .
V: TRBV28
D: .
CDR3: CASRPGREEYGYTF
DNA: TGTGCCAGTCGCCCAGGGAGGGAGGAGTATGGCTACACCTTC

J: TRBJ2-7
size: .
V: TRBV6-2/TRBV6-3
D: TRBD2
CDR3: CASSSTSGASSYEQYF
DNA: TGTGCCAGCAGTTCTACTAGCGGGGCGAGCTCCTACGAGCAGTACTTC

J: TRBJ2-7
size: .
V: TRBV6-2/TRBV6-3
D: .
CDR3: CASSFKGASYEQYF
DNA: TGTGCCAGCAGTTTTAAAGGGGCTAGTTACGAGCAGTACTTC

J: TRBJ1-3
size: .
V: TRBV18
D: .
CDR3: CASSPHGGGRFRSGNTIYF
DNA: TGTGCCAGCTCACCACACGGCGGGGGCAGATTTCGCTCTGGAAACACCATATATTTT

J: TRBJ1-5
size: .
V: TRBV6-1
D: TRBD1
CDR3: CASSGTDRGGNQPQHF
DNA: TGTGCCAGCAGTGGCACCGACAGGGGAGGCAATCAGCCCCAGCATTTT

J: TRBJ1-6
size: .
V: TRBV28
D: TRBD1
CDR3: CASSTGVYLQSLHF
DNA: TGTGCCAGCAGCACAGGGGTGTACCTCCAATCCCTCCACTTT

J: TRBJ1-5
size: .
V: TRBV6-5
D: .
CDR3: CASNPVGGNQPQHF
DNA: TGTGCCAGCAACCCAGTGGGGGGTAATCAGCCCCAGCATTTT

J: TRBJ2-5
size: once
V: TRBV25-1
D: .
CDR3: CASSAPGTKETQYF
DNA: TGTGCCAGCAGTGCGCCTGGGACAAAAGAGACCCAGTACTTC

J: TRBJ2-2
size: .
V: TRBV30
D: TRBD1
CDR3: CASTGVVKVGELFF
DNA: TGTGCCTCTACAGGGGTGGTTAAGGTCGGGGAGCTGTTTTTT

J: TRBJ2-1
size: .
V: TRBV24-1
D: .
CDR3: CATSDLRGSGRKNEQFF
DNA: TGTGCCACCAGTGATTTGCGCGGTAGCGGAAGGAAGAATGAGCAGTTCTTC

J: TRBJ1-3
size: few
V: TRBV2
D: TRBD1
CDR3: CASKQGQGGNTIYF
DNA: TGTGCCAGCAAGCAAGGACAGGGAGGAAACACCATATATTTT

J: TRBJ1-1
size: .
V: TRBV27
D: TRBD1
CDR3: CASRRDRVVTEAFF
DNA: TGTGCCAGCAGGAGGGACAGGGTAGTCACTGAAGCTTTCTTT

J: TRBJ2-3
size: .
V: TRBV5-6
D: .
CDR3: CASSLDYPGVRTDTQYF
DNA: TGTGCCAGCAGCTTGGATTATCCGGGAGTAAGAACAGATACGCAGTATTTT

J: TRBJ2-2
size: .
V: TRBV28
D: TRBD1
CDR3: CASTRTGRTGELFF
DNA: TGTGCCAGCACAAGGACAGGGAGGACCGGGGAGCTGTTTTTT

J: TRBJ2-7
size: .
V: TRBV14
D: TRBD1
CDR3: CASSRGQGGYEQYF
DNA: TGTGCCAGCAGCCGCGGACAGGGTGGCTACGAGCAGTACTTC

J: TRBJ2-2
size: .
V: TRBV10-3
D: TRBD1
CDR3: CAISESTGGIGELFF
DNA: TGTGCCATCAGTGAGTCGACAGGGGGCATCGGGGAGCTGTTTTTT

J: TRBJ1-5
size: .
V: TRBV6-5
D: .
CDR3: CASRPGASGQPQHF
DNA: TGTGCCAGCAGACCAGGGGCCTCGGGACAGCCCCAGCATTTT

J: TRBJ2-5
size: once
V: TRBV14
D: .
CDR3: CASSQGQYYQETQYF
DNA: TGTGCCAGCAGTCAGGGCCAGTACTACCAAGAGACCCAGTACTTC

J: TRBJ2-6
size: .
V: TRBV5-4
D: .
CDR3: CASSFSSGAGANVLTF
DNA: TGTGCCAGCAGCTTCAGCTCAGGGGCTGGGGCCAACGTCCTGACTTTC

J: TRBJ2-3
size: .
V: TRBV7-2
D: TRBD2
CDR3: CASSLPLAGADTQYF
DNA: TGTGCCAGCAGCCTACCCCTAGCGGGAGCAGATACGCAGTATTTT

J: TRBJ2-1
size: .
V: TRBV5-6
D: TRBD1
CDR3: CASGYRDRDYNEQFF
DNA: TGTGCCAGCGGTTACCGGGACAGGGACTACAATGAGCAGTTCTTC

J: TRBJ2-7
size: .
V: TRBV10-2
D: .
CDR3: CASRLDNHEQYF
DNA: TGCGCCAGCAGACTTGACAACCACGAGCAGTACTTC

J: TRBJ2-1
size: .
V: TRBV10-3
D: TRBD2
CDR3: CAINKERERVEQFF
DNA: TGTGCCATCAACAAAGAGCGGGAGAGGGTTGAGCAGTTCTTC

J: TRBJ1-2
size: .
V: TRBV2
D: TRBD1
CDR3: CASSEYRGAYGYTF
DNA: TGTGCCAGCAGTGAATACAGGGGAGCTTATGGCTACACCTTC

J: TRBJ2-1
size: .
V: TRBV9
D: .
CDR3: CASSGDLLGGRYEQFF
DNA: TGTGCCAGCAGCGGGGATCTCTTAGGGGGTCGCTATGAGCAGTTCTTC

J: TRBJ2-7
size: .
V: TRBV7-2
D: .
CDR3: CASSLGGAASYEQYF
DNA: TGTGCCAGCAGCTTAGGTGGGGCGGCGTCCTACGAGCAGTACTTC

J: TRBJ1-5
size: .
V: TRBV7-9
D: .
CDR3: CASTPDGDQPQHF
DNA: TGTGCCAGCACCCCGGACGGGGATCAGCCCCAGCATTTT

J: TRBJ2-7
size: .
V: TRBV6-1
D: TRBD1
CDR3: CASSGRRQGSDEQYF
DNA: TGTGCCAGCAGTGGCCGGAGACAGGGTTCGGACGAGCAGTACTTC

J: TRBJ2-2
size: .
V: TRBV5-1
D: TRBD2
CDR3: CASSSGLANTGELFF
DNA: TGCGCCAGCAGCTCCGGACTAGCGAACACCGGGGAGCTGTTTTTT

J: TRBJ2-1
size: .
V: TRBV7-9
D: .
CDR3: CASSLTQGINEQFF
DNA: TGTGCCAGCAGCTTAACTCAGGGGATCAATGAGCAGTTCTTC

J: TRBJ2-7
size: .
V: TRBV12-3/TRBV12-4
D: .
CDR3: CASSKGVLSEQYF
DNA: TGTGCCAGCAGCAAAGGAGTATTGAGCGAGCAGTACTTC

J: TRBJ2-3
size: .
V: TRBV29-1
D: TRBD2
CDR3: CSAGLAGGVDTQYF
DNA: TGCAGCGCCGGACTAGCGGGAGGCGTCGATACGCAGTATTTT